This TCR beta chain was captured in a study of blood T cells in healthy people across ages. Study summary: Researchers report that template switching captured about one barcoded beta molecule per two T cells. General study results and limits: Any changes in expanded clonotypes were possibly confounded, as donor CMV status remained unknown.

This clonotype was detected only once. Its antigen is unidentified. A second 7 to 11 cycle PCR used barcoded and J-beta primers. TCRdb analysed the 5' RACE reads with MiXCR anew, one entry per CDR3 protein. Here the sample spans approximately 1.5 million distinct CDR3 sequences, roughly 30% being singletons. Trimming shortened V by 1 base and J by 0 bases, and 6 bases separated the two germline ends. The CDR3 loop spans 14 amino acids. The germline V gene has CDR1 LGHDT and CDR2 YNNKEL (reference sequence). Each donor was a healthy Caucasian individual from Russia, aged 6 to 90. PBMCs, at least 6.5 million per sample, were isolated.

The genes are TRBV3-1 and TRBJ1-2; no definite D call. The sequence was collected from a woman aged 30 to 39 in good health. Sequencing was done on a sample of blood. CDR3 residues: CASSQGKSNYGYTF. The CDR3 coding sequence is TGTGCCAGCAGCCAAGGCAAATCTAACTATGGCTACACCTTC.